Below are 28 T cell receptor beta chains sequenced from a single sample in a study of T cell responses to AZD1222 COVID-19 vaccine. TCRdb keeps only in-frame clones here, not all; method: immunoSEQ multiplex PCR. This table holds roughly 150,000 clones, roughly nine tenths found once. The specimen comprised peripheral blood, sampled 28 days after the second AZD1222 dose. Receptors originate from an adult who received the AZD1222 COVID-19 vaccine.

This clone has a single count. The chain joins TRBV6-5 to TRBJ1-1; no definite D call. With 2 bases removed from V and 11 bases from J, the gap between germline ends came to 12 bases. This CDR3 has 12 residues. CDR1 and CDR2 from the germline V gene are MNHEY and SVGAGI. The CDR3 sequence is CASSYIGERAFF. CDR3 nucleotide sequence: TGTGCCAGCAGTTACATCGGGGAGAGGGCTTTCTTT.

This clone was observed a single time. Here the CDR3 reads CASSHGVGPHEQYF. CDR3 DNA sequence: TGTGCCAGCAGCCATGGGGTGGGCCCCCACGAGCAGTACTTC. J is TRBJ2-7 and V is TRBV11-2; D unclear. The CDR3 extends over 14 amino acids. CDR1 and CDR2 (germline): SGHAT, FQNNGV. V was shortened by 5 bases and J by 5 bases, with 16 bases between the two germline ends. Supplemented by reference TRBV11-2 and TRBJ2-7, the full variable domain reads EAGVAQSPRYKIIEKRQSVAFWCNPISGHATLYWYQQILGQGPKLLIQFQNNGVVDDSQLPKDRFSAERLKGVDSTLKIQPAKLEDSAVYLCASSHGVGPHEQYFGPGTRLTVT.

This clone was picked up one time. An end of the junction does not agree with germline; a read error may underlie this. The V call is TRBV27, the J call TRBJ2-7; 8 bases map to TRBD2. The CDR3 is 9 residues long. CDR1 and CDR2 from the germline V gene are MNHEY and SMNVEV (reference sequence). In DNA form, the CDR3 reads TGTGCCAGCAGTACCCGGGGGGGCTTC. Protein sequence: CASSTRGGF.

This chain connects TRBV3-1 (or the pseudogene TRBV3-2) to TRBJ1-2; a possible D gene is TRBD1 (5 bases). The germline V gene encodes CDR1 LGHDT and CDR2 YNNKEL (reference sequence). The CDR3 sequence is 14 residues long. V lost 2 bases and J lost 4, with 11 bases in between. CDR3 sequence reads: CASSQPQGVYGYTF. Written as DNA, the CDR3 is TGTGCCAGCAGCCAACCTCAGGGAGTCTATGGCTACACCTTC.

The chain couples TRBV5-1 to TRBJ2-7; 10 bases are a match to TRBD2. This CDR3 is built from 15 residues. With 3 bases clipped from V and 6 bases from J, the junction kept 9 bases outside the gene matches. Germline CDR1 and CDR2: SGHRS and YFSETQ. The CDR3 coding sequence is TGCGCCAGCAGCTACCGGACTAGCGGAACGGGCGAGCAGTACTTC. Its protein is CASSYRTSGTGEQYF.

The chain couples TRBV25-1 to TRBJ2-5; D unclear. Germline lookup yields CDR1 MGHDK and CDR2 SYGVNS. Trimming took off 3 bases at V and 4 bases at J, with 15 bases between the two ends. This CDR3 comprises 15 residues. This chain's CDR3 is CASSDARTDGETQYF. CDR3 bases: TGTGCCAGCAGTGATGCAAGAACAGACGGAGAGACCCAGTACTTC.

In the case of this clone: A junction boundary mismatches the germline segment, possibly from a read error. This chain uses TRBV11-2 with TRBJ1-6; the match to TRBD1 covers 10 bases. The CDR3 spans 17 residues. CDR1 is SGHAT, CDR2 FQNNGV, per germline. CDR3 DNA: TGTGCCAGCAGCATAGAGGTCCCGGGACAGGGGAAAGCACCCCTCCACTTT. This codes for CASSIEVPGQGKAPLHF.

This chain uses TRBV15 with TRBJ2-7; 7 bases line up with TRBD2. CDR1 is LNHNV and CDR2 is YYDKDF in the germline V gene (reference sequence). With 0 bases clipped from V and 1 base from J, the junction kept 3 bases outside the gene matches. The CDR3 is 15 residues long. CDR3 amino acids: CATSREVRGSYEQYF. The DNA of the CDR3 is TGTGCCACCAGCAGAGAGGTGCGGGGGTCCTACGAGCAGTACTTC.

This clone was counted a single time. The chain employs TRBV15 and TRBJ1-1; TRBD1 matches 8 bases. V lost 2 bases and J lost 7; bases outside the gene matches: 9. Looked up from germline, CDR1 is LNHNV and CDR2 is YYDKDF (reference sequence). The CDR3 is 15 amino acids. DNA for the CDR3: TGTGCCACCAGCAGATCGGACAGGGACGCGATTGAAGCTTTCTTT. As protein: CATSRSDRDAIEAFF.

The J gene is TRBJ1-6, the V gene TRBV27; no clear D. CDR1 and CDR2 from the germline V gene are MNHEY and SMNVEV (reference sequence). This CDR3 is built from 16 residues. Trimming took 3 bases from V and 6 from J, leaving 15 bases between them. The CDR3 sequence: CASSFGPSVPNSPLHF. DNA for the CDR3: TGTGCCAGCAGTTTCGGGCCAAGCGTACCTAATTCACCCCTCCACTTT.

This clone came up a few times. The chain recombines TRBV6-5 with TRBJ1-2; D unresolved. The length of the CDR3 is 13 residues. Germline CDR1 and CDR2: MNHEY and SVGAGI. V gave up 2 bases and J gave up 4 bases, with 8 bases separating them. The DNA for the CDR3 is TGTGCCAGCAGTTACGAGGAGGGCTATGGCTACACCTTC. It codes for CASSYEEGYGYTF.

This rearrangement joins TRBV29-1 to TRBJ1-5; TRBD1 matches at 7 bases. The CDR3 covers 14 residues. V dropped 4 bases and J dropped 4; count of bases not matched to a gene: 7. In germline, CDR1 is SQVTM, CDR2 ANQGSEA. CDR3 loop: CSVVEGQQNQPQHF. CDR3 coding DNA: TGCAGCGTTGTCGAGGGACAGCAAAATCAGCCCCAGCATTTT.

This sequence joins TRBV5-4 and TRBJ1-1; tentative D call: TRBD1 (5 bases). Germline loops: CDR1 SGHNT, CDR2 YYREEE (reference sequence). The CDR3 has 16 residues. Trimming removed 0 bases at V and 4 bases at J, with 16 bases between. The DNA for the CDR3 is TGTGCCAGCAGCTTGGGGGGGGTACTGATGGGCACTGAAGCTTTCTTT. It specifies CASSLGGVLMGTEAFF.

The chain uses TRBV3-1 (or the pseudogene TRBV3-2) and TRBJ2-3; no definite D call. V shed 2 bases and J shed 0 bases, with 3 bases lying between them. Germline V gene data show CDR1 as LGHDT and CDR2 as YNNKEL (reference sequence). This CDR3 is 13 amino acids long. The CDR3 region is CASSQSSTDTQYF. In nucleotides, the CDR3 is TGTGCCAGCAGCCAAAGCAGCACAGATACGCAGTATTTT.

The chain recombines TRBV27 with TRBJ1-2; the match to TRBD1 covers 8 bases. The CDR3 consists of 15 residues. Per germline, CDR1 MNHEY and CDR2 SMNVEV (reference sequence). The V and J ends lost 6 bases and 6 bases, in that order; junction bases with no gene match: 12. The chain's CDR3 is CASSARFRQGHGYTF. In nucleotides, the CDR3 is TGTGCCAGCAGCGCTCGCTTTCGACAGGGGCATGGCTACACCTTC.

V gene TRBV5-1 combines with J gene TRBJ1-1, with D perhaps TRBD1 (5 bases). Germline V lookup: CDR1 SGHRS, CDR2 YFSETQ. CDR3 length: 13 amino acids. V was trimmed by 5 bases and J by 1 base, leaving 9 bases between them. CDR3 DNA sequence: TGCGCCAGCAGGCTGCAGGGGAACACTGAAGCTTTCTTT. Protein sequence: CASRLQGNTEAFF.

This sequence joins TRBV3-1 (or the pseudogene TRBV3-2) and TRBJ2-1, with D perhaps matching TRBD1 or TRBD2 (5 bases each). Trimming took 5 bases from V and 6 from J, leaving 17 bases between them. The CDR3 has 15 residues. Germline V gene data show CDR1 as LGHDT and CDR2 as YNNKEL (reference sequence). For the CDR3, the DNA is TGTGCCAGCAGCGACGGGACCCGTAGAGTCAATGAGCAGTTCTTC. The encoded protein is CASSDGTRRVNEQFF.

This clone was observed a handful of times. This chain joins TRBV4-3 and TRBJ2-2; D gene ambiguous. Germline values: CDR1 LGHNA, CDR2 YSLEER. The CDR3 covers 13 residues. Trimming shortened V by 0 bases and J by 4 bases, and 3 bases separated the two germline ends. The CDR3 DNA reads as TGCGCCAGCAGCCAAGATTCCACCGGGGAGCTGTTTTTT. This encodes CASSQDSTGELFF.

In its sample, this clone was seen once. The CDR3 is CASSSWDTTDTQYF. CDR3 DNA: TGTGCCAGCAGCTCCTGGGACACCACAGATACGCAGTATTTT. The chain couples TRBV7-9 to TRBJ2-3, with a weak D call TRBD1 (6 bases). Between the trimmed V and J ends, which lost 4 bases and 2 bases, there was a span of 10 bases. CDR3 size: 14 residues. Germline values: CDR1 SEHNR, CDR2 FQNEAQ (reference sequence).

This chain uses TRBV19 with TRBJ1-2; 8 bases align to TRBD1. J gave up 6 bases and V 3 bases, and 15 bases lay outside the gene matches. The CDR3 extends over 17 amino acids. Germline V lookup: CDR1 LNHDA, CDR2 SQIVND (reference sequence). The CDR3 sequence: CASSIAPRGRGGNGYTF. CDR3 sequence (DNA): TGTGCCAGTAGTATTGCCCCCAGGGGGCGAGGCGGGAATGGCTACACCTTC.

J is TRBJ2-3 and V is TRBV2; 14 bases fit TRBD2. Unmatched junction bases numbered 4, after V lost 1 base and J lost 1 base. This CDR3 is built from 18 residues. The germline gives CDR1 SNHLY, CDR2 FYNNEI. CDR3 bases: TGTGCCAGCAGTGAAGTGGGACTAGCGGGGGTCGGCACAGATACGCAGTATTTT. As protein: CASSEVGLAGVGTDTQYF.

This rearrangement joins TRBV5-1 to TRBJ1-1, with D unclear. CDR3 length: 18 residues. Trimming removed 0 bases from V and 1 base from J, with 19 bases in between. The germline V gene encodes CDR1 SGHRS and CDR2 YFSETQ. The CDR3 DNA sequence: TGCGCCAGCAGCTTGGCCTTTCCAAAAGGCTCGGGGAACACTGAAGCTTTCTTT. Translated: CASSLAFPKGSGNTEAFF.

This clone has a single count. The J gene is TRBJ2-2, the V gene TRBV19; D may correspond to TRBD1 or TRBD2 (6 bases each). The ends were cut back, 6 bases at V and 3 bases at J, with 14 bases in the middle. The CDR3 has 15 amino acids. The germline V gene encodes CDR1 LNHDA and CDR2 SQIVND (reference sequence). The CDR3 protein is CASRIRGLDTGELFF. CDR3 DNA: TGTGCCAGTAGGATCCGGGGGCTTGACACCGGGGAGCTGTTTTTT.

This clone is medium-sized by share. The chain has TRBV7-6 and TRBJ1-3, with 7 bases lining up with TRBD1. Germline CDR1 reads SGHVS; CDR2 reads FNYEAQ. J lost 4 bases, V lost 5 bases, and 5 bases had no gene match. There are 14 residues in the CDR3. The CDR3 DNA reads TGTGCCAGCAGCCCCCAGACAGGGGGAAACACCATATATTTT. This sequence encodes CASSPQTGGNTIYF.

This clone is a singleton in its sample. This rearrangement joins TRBV5-8 to TRBJ1-5; D gene unclear. The V end lost 0 bases, the J end lost 4 bases, and 5 bases lay between the germline ends. Germline V gene sequence: CDR1 SGHTS, CDR2 YDEGEE. The CDR3 has 13 residues. In DNA form, the CDR3 reads TGTGCCAGCAGCTTGGCGCAGAATCAGCCCCAGCATTTT. Translated: CASSLAQNQPQHF.

V and J are TRBV5-1 and TRBJ1-5, with 8 bases matching TRBD1. With V trimmed by 3 bases and J by 5 bases, 7 bases remained unmatched. This CDR3 is 15 amino acids long. Germline lookup yields CDR1 SGHRS and CDR2 YFSETQ. The CDR3 sequence is CASSSQGARDQPQHF. CDR3 nucleotide sequence: TGCGCCAGCAGCTCGCAGGGGGCGCGTGATCAGCCCCAGCATTTT.

V is TRBV12-3 or TRBV12-4 and J is TRBJ1-5; D gene ambiguous. The V and J ends lost 3 bases and 3 bases respectively, with 6 bases between them. CDR3 length equals 13 residues. Here the CDR3 reads CASSFSLNQPQHF. In DNA, the CDR3 is TGTGCCAGCAGTTTTTCCCTCAATCAGCCCCAGCATTTT.

J is TRBJ1-2 and V is TRBV5-4; D is unresolved. CDR3 length: 12 amino acids. The V end was cut by 4 bases, the J end by 3 bases, with 7 bases between. Germline CDR1 and CDR2: SGHNT and YYREEE (reference sequence). CDR3 nucleotides: TGTGCCAGCAGCCCGGACCACTATGGCTACACCTTC. This gives the protein CASSPDHYGYTF.